This TCR beta chain came from a study of cytomegalovirus exposure and HLA in healthy donors. Study-level points and caveats: Differences between HLA loci emerged in a later analysis of TCR association rates, with DRB1 most and HLA-C fewest.

It was with 60 Vbeta and 13 Jbeta primers that the PCR ran. Sequenced by immunoSEQ multiplex PCR; TCRdb stores in-frame clones only, minus some. The sample holds around 51,000 clones. Germline CDR1 reads SGHRS; CDR2 reads YFSETQ. The CDR3 has 14 residues. J gave up 5 bases and V 0 bases, and 4 bases lay outside the gene matches. Healthy bone marrow donors formed the donor group. Points on this clone: The target antigen is unknown.

Input material: PBMCs. The source is a middle-aged woman in good health and CMV-seronegative. This chain uses TRBV5-1 with TRBJ2-7; 8 bases are a match to TRBD2. DNA of the CDR3: TGCGCCAGCAGCTTGGGGACTAGCAAAGACGAGCAGTACTTC. This translates into CASSLGTSKDEQYF. Based on the CDR3 plus reference TRBV5-1 and TRBJ2-7, the full variable domain is KAGVTQTPRYLIKTRGQQVTLSCSPISGHRSVSWYQQTPGQGLQFLFEYFSETQRNKGNFPGRFSGRQFSNSRSEMNVSTLELGDSALYLCASSLGTSKDEQYFGPGTRLTVT.